Listed here are 30 T cell receptor beta chains from one sample, sequenced in a study of shared clonotypes between healthy human individuals. TCRdb's copy holds only in-frame clones and misses some; the assay was immunoSEQ multiplex PCR. Of roughly 2.5 million clones detected, about 92% appear once; the ten largest clones hold roughly 0.14%. Material for sequencing was naive CD4+ T cells sorted from blood. Subset given: CD45RA+ positively selected. The receptors were sampled from a man between 18 and 35 years old in good health.

The rearrangement joins TRBV25-1 to TRBJ2-1; maybe TRBD1 (5 bases). Germline V gene sequence: CDR1 MGHDK, CDR2 SYGVNS. V lost 3 bases, J lost 0 bases, and 9 bases lay in between. The CDR3 runs 15 residues. The CDR3 here is CASSDQGSSYNEQFF. The CDR3 bases are TGTGCCAGCAGTGACCAGGGTAGCTCCTACAATGAGCAGTTCTTC.

This chain joins TRBV7-9 and TRBJ1-6; D is unresolved. CDR1 is SEHNR and CDR2 is FQNEAQ in the germline V gene (reference sequence). Trimming cost V 1 base and J 11 bases, with 12 bases left between them. The CDR3 has 14 residues. In DNA, the CDR3 is TGTGCCAGCAGCTTAGATGGGGAATGGCCACCCCTCCACTTT. Amino acids: CASSLDGEWPPLHF.

This clone was recorded once. The chain links TRBV9 to TRBJ1-3; 8 bases map to TRBD1. There are 14 residues in the CDR3. CDR1 and CDR2 (germline): SGDLS, YYNGEE. Losses at the gene ends were 7 bases for V and 4 bases for J; bases not matched to a gene: 7. The CDR3 DNA reads as TGTGCCAGCGCACCCCGGGACAGGGGAAACACCATATATTTT. Its protein is CASAPRDRGNTIYF.

The genes are TRBV2 and TRBJ1-5, with 8 bases that match TRBD1. There are 15 residues in the CDR3. Germline-derived CDR1 and CDR2 are SNHLY and FYNNEI. V lost 5 bases, J lost 1 base, and 4 bases stayed unmatched. The CDR3 protein is CASSSGGISNQPQHF. CDR3 coding DNA: TGTGCCAGCAGTTCAGGGGGCATCAGCAATCAGCCCCAGCATTTT.

The chain employs TRBV28 and TRBJ1-2; the D gene is possibly TRBD1 (5 bases). The germline V gene encodes CDR1 MDHEN and CDR2 SYDVKM. The V gene lost 2 bases and the J gene lost 5 bases, with 15 bases spanning the gap. CDR3 length: 15 amino acids. CDR3 residues: CASSLGSGLTYGYTF. The CDR3 DNA reads TGTGCCAGCAGTTTAGGGTCAGGGCTTACTTATGGCTACACCTTC.

This rearrangement joins TRBV19 to TRBJ1-1; TRBD1 agrees at 8 bases. Germline V gene sequence: CDR1 LNHDA, CDR2 SQIVND (reference sequence). The V gene end was trimmed by 7 bases and the J gene end by 5 bases; junction bases not matched to a gene: 6. The CDR3 covers 13 residues. The CDR3 nucleotides are TGTGCCAGTACCGACAGGGGAGGGACTGAAGCTTTCTTT. It specifies CASTDRGGTEAFF.

This clone was detected only once. The genes are TRBV9 and TRBJ2-1; D might be TRBD1 or TRBD2, each matching 5 bases. The V gene's germline CDR1 is SGDLS and CDR2 YYNGEE. The CDR3 is 14 amino acids. The ends were cut back, 3 bases at V and 11 bases at J, with 18 bases in the middle. CDR3 loop: CASSALTSTGQQFF. The CDR3 DNA is TGTGCCAGCAGCGCCCTCACTTCTACGGGGCAGCAGTTCTTC.

The chain couples TRBV7-9 to TRBJ1-1, with TRBD1 matching 8 bases. The length of the CDR3 is 14 residues. CDR1 and CDR2 (germline): SEHNR, FQNEAQ (reference sequence). Trimming at V came to 7 bases and at J to 7 bases, leaving 11 bases not matched to a gene. CDR3 amino acids: CASKWTGTPSEAFF. As DNA, the CDR3 is TGTGCCAGCAAATGGACAGGGACACCCAGTGAAGCTTTCTTT. The whole variable domain, remainder taken from reference TRBV7-9 and TRBJ1-1, is DTGVSQNPRHKITKRGQNVTFRCDPISEHNRLYWYRQTLGQGPEFLTYFQNEAQLEKSRLLSDRFSAERPKGSFSTLEIQRTEQGDSAMYLCASKWTGTPSEAFFGQGTRLTVV.

V usage is TRBV6-5 and J usage is TRBJ2-7; TRBD1 is a possible D gene (6 bases). CDR1 and CDR2 from the germline V gene are MNHEY and SVGAGI. This CDR3 has 14 amino acids. Trimming cost V 6 bases and J 0 bases, with 12 bases left between them. The CDR3 sequence: CASRPRQVSYEQYF. Written as DNA, the CDR3 is TGTGCCAGCAGGCCTCGACAGGTCTCCTACGAGCAGTACTTC.

In regard to this clone: Other DNA sequences in the sample encode the same CDR3. This chain uses TRBV20-1 with TRBJ1-1; D remains ambiguous. Trimming left V 6 bases short and J 1 base short, with 6 bases between. The CDR3 is made up of 11 amino acids. From germline, CDR1 is DFQATT and CDR2 SNEGSKA (reference sequence). CDR3 region: CSAPGNTEAFF. In DNA, the CDR3 is TGCAGTGCACCAGGGAACACTGAAGCTTTCTTT.

The V gene is TRBV5-1, the J gene TRBJ2-5; D might be TRBD1 (5 bases). CDR3 length: 14 residues. V was clipped by 4 bases and J by 5 bases, with 15 bases between them. Germline CDR1 and CDR2: SGHRS and YFSETQ. The CDR3: CASSQGLSSETQYF. In DNA, the CDR3 is TGCGCCAGCAGCCAGGGCCTCTCATCGGAGACCCAGTACTTC. Complete variable domain (other parts from reference TRBV5-1 and TRBJ2-5): KAGVTQTPRYLIKTRGQQVTLSCSPISGHRSVSWYQQTPGQGLQFLFEYFSETQRNKGNFPGRFSGRQFSNSRSEMNVSTLELGDSALYLCASSQGLSSETQYFGPGTRLLVL.

This rearrangement joins TRBV18 to TRBJ2-2, with D maybe TRBD2 (6 bases). Trimming shortened V by 0 bases and J by 1 base, and 9 bases separated the two germline ends. CDR1 and CDR2 from the germline V gene are KGHSH and LQKENI. The CDR3 is 16 amino acids. For the CDR3, the DNA is TGTGCCAGCTCACCACCGAGCGGGTGGAACACCGGGGAGCTGTTTTTT. The encoded protein is CASSPPSGWNTGELFF.

V is TRBV5-1 and J is TRBJ2-5; 9 positions agree with TRBD2. The junction had 8 bases not matched to a gene; V was cut back by 0 bases and J by 5 bases. The CDR3 consists of 16 residues. Germline V gene sequence: CDR1 SGHRS, CDR2 YFSETQ. The CDR3 DNA reads TGCGCCAGCAGCTTGGATCAGCGGGGGGCCGGGGAGACCCAGTACTTC. Its translation is CASSLDQRGAGETQYF.

This chain connects TRBV21-1 to TRBJ1-1. TRBV21-1 is a pseudogene locus. The CDR3 sequence is 13 residues long. CDR3 loop: CASSKRDSTEAFF. The CDR3 DNA is TGTGCCAGCAGCAAGAGGGATAGCACTGAAGCTTTCTTT.

V gene TRBV27 combines with J gene TRBJ1-2; 10 bases are a match to TRBD1. The germline CDR1 and CDR2 sequences are MNHEY and SMNVEV (reference sequence). This CDR3 has 16 amino acids. J lost 4 bases, V lost 4 bases, and 9 bases had no gene match. The CDR3 sequence is CASSSLTGTGVYGYTF. CDR3 nucleotide sequence: TGTGCCAGCAGTTCCCTAACCGGGACAGGGGTCTATGGCTACACCTTC.

This chain connects TRBV6-4 to TRBJ2-1; 13 bases map to TRBD2. The length of the CDR3 is 15 residues. Germline V gene sequence: CDR1 MRHNA, CDR2 SNTAGT. The V and J ends lost 6 bases and 7 bases, in that order; junction bases with no gene match: 6. In DNA, the CDR3 is TGTGCCAGCAGCGCCAGGACTAGCGGGAGTAATGAGCAGTTCTTC. Protein sequence: CASSARTSGSNEQFF.

CDR3 residues: CASSARDRGLGDGYTF. The CDR3 nucleotides read TGTGCCAGCAGCGCCCGGGACAGGGGGTTAGGGGATGGCTACACCTTC. The V and J genes are TRBV9 and TRBJ1-2, with 11 bases identical to TRBD1. With V trimmed by 3 bases and J by 6 bases, 10 bases remained unmatched. In germline, CDR1 is SGDLS, CDR2 YYNGEE. The length of the CDR3 is 16 residues.

This chain uses TRBV30 with TRBJ2-1; 14 bases fit TRBD2. J gave up 8 bases and V 3 bases, and 9 bases lay outside the gene matches. Germline V lookup: CDR1 GTSNPN, CDR2 SVGIG (reference sequence). The CDR3 runs 16 residues. The CDR3 is CAWSAGLAGGFDEQFF. The DNA for the CDR3 is TGTGCCTGGAGCGCTGGACTAGCGGGAGGTTTCGATGAGCAGTTCTTC.

The genes are TRBV9 and TRBJ2-1; TRBD1 matches 12 bases. CDR1 and CDR2 (germline): SGDLS, YYNGEE. V dropped 3 bases and J dropped 1; count of bases not matched to a gene: 8. There are 18 residues in the CDR3. DNA for the CDR3: TGTGCCAGCAGCGCATGGGACAGGGGGCCGGGGTCCTACAATGAGCAGTTCTTC. Translating gives CASSAWDRGPGSYNEQFF.

Remarks on this clone: Different DNA sequences within this sample yield the same CDR3. V is TRBV19 and J is TRBJ1-3; perhaps TRBD1 as D (6 bases). The CDR3 is made up of 14 amino acids. V lost 7 bases to trimming and J lost 0 bases, with 10 bases between them. The germline V gene encodes CDR1 LNHDA and CDR2 SQIVND (reference sequence). The CDR3 reads CASTLDSSGNTIYF. CDR3 in DNA: TGTGCCAGTACCCTGGACAGCTCTGGAAACACCATATATTTT.

This chain uses TRBV5-1 with TRBJ2-5; D unresolved. The CDR3 spans 14 residues. Looked up from germline, CDR1 is SGHRS and CDR2 is YFSETQ. The V end lost 3 bases, the J end lost 5 bases, and 14 bases lay between the germline ends. CDR3 in DNA: TGCGCCAGCAGCTCACGGGCCCTGGGGGAGACCCAGTACTTC. This translates into CASSSRALGETQYF. The complete variable domain, with remaining parts taken from reference TRBV5-1 and TRBJ2-5, reads KAGVTQTPRYLIKTRGQQVTLSCSPISGHRSVSWYQQTPGQGLQFLFEYFSETQRNKGNFPGRFSGRQFSNSRSEMNVSTLELGDSALYLCASSSRALGETQYFGPGTRLLVL.

The chain links TRBV7-2 to TRBJ1-3, with D perhaps TRBD1 (6 bases). Per germline, CDR1 SGHTA and CDR2 FQGNSA. V was clipped by 2 bases and J by 8 bases, with 16 bases between them. This CDR3 spans 15 amino acids. For the CDR3, the DNA is TGTGCCAGCAGCTTAAAGTCTGACAGGAAATACACCATATATTTT. Its protein is CASSLKSDRKYTIYF.

With respect to this clone: At the DNA level, this CDR3 is encoded by other sequences in the same sample as well. The chain combines TRBV5-1 with TRBJ2-7, with 11 bases aligning to TRBD2. The germline V gene encodes CDR1 SGHRS and CDR2 YFSETQ. The CDR3 spans 14 residues. Trimming took 1 base from V and 3 from J; bases not matched to a gene: 0. The CDR3 nucleotides read TGCGCCAGCAGCTTGACTAGCGGGAGCTACGAGCAGTACTTC. It is translated as CASSLTSGSYEQYF.

This clone has only a few counts. The chain is built from TRBV30 and TRBJ1-1; maybe TRBD1 (5 bases). The V gene's germline CDR1 is GTSNPN and CDR2 SVGIG (reference sequence). The V gene lost 2 bases and the J gene lost 1 base, with 17 bases spanning the gap. CDR3 length equals 16 residues. CDR3 residues: CAWSLPWGTGNTEAFF. As DNA, the CDR3 is TGTGCCTGGAGTCTTCCTTGGGGGACCGGGAACACTGAAGCTTTCTTT. Complete variable domain (other parts from reference TRBV30 and TRBJ1-1): SQTIHQWPATLVQPVGSPLSLECTVEGTSNPNLYWYRQAAGRGLQLLFYSVGIGQISSEVPQNLSASRPQDRQFILSSKKLLLSDSGFYLCAWSLPWGTGNTEAFFGQGTRLTVV.

CDR3 nucleotides: TGTGCCAGCAGCGTCGGGGTATCTGACACAGATACGCAGTATTTT. This translates into CASSVGVSDTDTQYF. The chain couples TRBV9 to TRBJ2-3; tentative D call: TRBD2 (5 bases). The germline V gene has CDR1 SGDLS and CDR2 YYNGEE. The CDR3 loop spans 15 amino acids. The V end lost 2 bases, the J end lost 2 bases, and 12 bases lay between the germline ends.

The chain links TRBV11-2 to TRBJ2-1; TRBD2 agrees at 8 bases. The CDR3 has 14 residues. Germline CDR1 reads SGHAT; CDR2 reads FQNNGV. V lost 3 bases to trimming and J lost 6 bases; unmatched junction nucleotides: 4. The CDR3 bases are TGTGCCAGCAGCTTCTCGCGGGGGGCCAATGAGCAGTTCTTC. It translates to CASSFSRGANEQFF.

The rearrangement links TRBV30 to TRBJ1-1; D remains ambiguous. The CDR3 has 14 amino acids. With 1 base removed from V and 4 bases from J, the gap between germline ends came to 13 bases. The germline V gene has CDR1 GTSNPN and CDR2 SVGIG (reference sequence). In DNA form, the CDR3 reads TGTGCCTGGAGTGGTGCGGGTTGGTCCACTGAAGCTTTCTTT. Its protein is CAWSGAGWSTEAFF.

The gene calls are TRBV10-1 and TRBJ2-3; 11 bases match TRBD2. The length of the CDR3 is 17 residues. The germline V gene encodes CDR1 WNHNN and CDR2 SYGVQD (reference sequence). With V trimmed by 0 bases and J by 5 bases, 7 bases remained unmatched. The CDR3 region is CASSESIAGGPKDTQYF. The CDR3 DNA is TGCGCCAGCAGTGAGTCGATAGCGGGGGGGCCGAAAGATACGCAGTATTTT.

V and J are TRBV7-9 and TRBJ2-5; D is unclear. CDR3 length: 13 amino acids. CDR1 and CDR2 from the germline V gene are SEHNR and FQNEAQ (reference sequence). Trimming took off 5 bases at V and 4 bases at J, with 11 bases between the two ends. As DNA, the CDR3 is TGTGCCAGCAGCAATAGGGTGGTAGAGACCCAGTACTTC. Encoded protein: CASSNRVVETQYF.

The V gene is TRBV7-2, the J gene TRBJ2-6, with unresolved D. Trimming pared 1 base from V and 3 bases from J, leaving 7 bases between. The V gene's germline CDR1 is SGHTA and CDR2 FQGNSA. The CDR3 runs 15 residues. This chain's CDR3 is CASSLELGGANVLTF. CDR3 sequence (DNA): TGTGCCAGCAGCTTAGAATTAGGTGGGGCCAACGTCCTGACTTTC.